These 22 T cell receptor beta chains share one sample of origin, sequenced in a study of tumor-infiltrating lymphocytes in primary liver carcinoma. The source material, 20-30 mg of unsorted bulk tissue, was used to co-extract RNA and DNA. The input was about 500 ng total RNA; TCR beta cDNA was made from it with a constant-region primer. For TCR beta, libraries were produced by three nested multiplex PCR rounds using slightly modified ARM-PCR. Investigators reported that the first two PCR rounds, at 10 cycles each, used TRBV1-TRBV30 forward primers with a C-beta reverse primer. TCRdb analysed the multiplex PCR reads with MiXCR anew, one entry per CDR3 protein. This table has roughly 45,000 distinct CDR3 sequences, 55% to 75% appearing once. The material sequenced was liver tumor tissue from sampling region 5. As for subset: tumor region T5, tumor centre. The receptors shown here come from a middle-aged man with primary liver carcinoma and hepatitis B virus infection.

This clonotype was seen more than once but under ten times. The genes are TRBV24-1 and TRBJ2-1, with TRBD2 matching 10 bases. The CDR3 runs 17 residues. CDR1 is KGHDR, CDR2 SFDVKD, per germline. The V and J ends lost 4 bases and 5 bases, in that order; junction bases with no gene match: 10. The CDR3 region has the DNA TGTGCCACCAGTGAGCCCCCGGGACTAGCGAGCAACAATGAGCAGTTCTTC. It yields the protein CATSEPPGLASNNEQFF.

Comment on this clonotype: The conserved phenylalanine or tryptophan normally closing the CDR3 is absent here, so this likely arose from a read error. It is unclear where the CDR3 begins or ends on the DNA, so no DNA is shown, and the CDR3 is as TCRdb lists it. The chain has TRBV6-2 or TRBV6-3 and TRBJ2-7; no DNA check was done on the table's D call, TRBD2. Germline V CDR1 and CDR2: MNHEY, SVGEGT. The CDR3 spans 15 amino acids, including both terminal residues. The CDR3 reads CASSYTSGSSYEEYL.

With respect to this clonotype: Since no conserved phenylalanine or tryptophan closes the CDR3, a read error is the likely cause. The CDR3 sequence is CSALPGQGVDEQFL. The CDR3 DNA follows: TGCAGCGCTTTGCCGGGACAGGGGGTGGATGAGCAGTTCTTA. This chain links TRBV29-1 with TRBJ2-1; the match to TRBD1 covers 11 bases. Germline CDR1 and CDR2: SQVTM and ANQGSEA. Trimming took 7 bases from V and 8 from J; bases not matched to a gene: 10. This CDR3 has 14 residues.

Concerning this clonotype: A much larger clone sits a single nucleotide away, making a read error possible. V is TRBV29-1 and J is TRBJ2-1; 8 nucleotides line up with TRBD1. Germline V CDR1 and CDR2: SQVTM, ANQGSEA. The V and J ends lost 2 bases and 13 bases, in that order; junction bases with no gene match: 13. The CDR3 loop spans 14 amino acids. The CDR3 DNA sequence: TGCAGCGTTGAAAGACAGGGGTCCTACAATAACCAGTTCTTC. Protein: CSVERQGSYNNQFF.

This clonotype was detected ten times or more. This chain joins TRBV4-1 and TRBJ1-2; 7 nucleotides line up with TRBD1. J gave up 4 bases and V 4 bases, and 9 bases lay outside the gene matches. Germline V CDR1 and CDR2: MGHRA, YSYEKL. The CDR3 consists of 15 residues. The CDR3, as DNA: TGCGCCAGCAGCCCGAGCGAGGGGGCGAGCTATGGCTACACCTTC. This sequence encodes CASSPSEGASYGYTF.

The chain combines TRBV5-1 with TRBJ2-5, with a tentative D call TRBD2 (6 bases). Germline-derived CDR1 and CDR2 are SGHRS and YFSETQ. Trimming took off 4 bases at V and 3 bases at J, with 19 bases between the two ends. This CDR3 is built from 16 residues. The chain's CDR3 is CASSPLVGGSKETQYF. Written as DNA, the CDR3 is TGCGCCAGCAGCCCCCTAGTGGGAGGATCAAAAGAGACCCAGTACTTC. Variable domain in full (rest from reference TRBV5-1 and TRBJ2-5): KAGVTQTPRYLIKTRGQQVTLSCSPISGHRSVSWYQQTPGQGLQFLFEYFSETQRNKGNFPGRFSGRQFSNSRSEMNVSTLELGDSALYLCASSPLVGGSKETQYFGPGTRLLVL.

A word on this clonotype: A clone one base away is much larger, so this may be a read error. The chain is built from TRBV28 and TRBJ2-3; TRBD2 matches 7 bases. The CDR3 has 16 residues. The trim removed 9 bases at V and 4 bases at J, leaving 16 bases unmatched. Germline loops: CDR1 MDHEN, CDR2 SYDVKM. The CDR3 nucleotides are TGTGCCAGAAGTGCTCCGCAGCGGGGCCAAGCAGATACGCAGTATTTT. It specifies CARSAPQRGQADTQYF.

As for this clonotype: One end of the junction varies from germline; a read error may be responsible. The chain joins TRBV28 to TRBJ2-3, with D tentatively TRBD2 (5 bases). Looked up from germline, CDR1 is MDHEN and CDR2 is SYDVKM. The CDR3 is 16 residues long. The CDR3 DNA is TGTGCTAGCAGTTCCCGAGAGGGTAAACGGGCAGAAACGCAGTATTTT. Its protein product is CASSSREGKRAETQYF.

This clonotype was counted once. The rearrangement links TRBV29-1 to TRBJ2-7; no clear D gene. There are 14 residues in the CDR3. Per the germline V gene, CDR1 is SQVTM and CDR2 is ANQGSEA. The CDR3 loop is CGVGRSTTSYEQYF. The CDR3 DNA reads as TGCGGAGTTGGAAGGTCAACCACCTCCTACGAGCAGTACTTC.

At least ten counts were recorded for this clonotype. V and J are TRBV4-1 and TRBJ2-5, with 9 bases identical to TRBD1. Germline values: CDR1 MGHRA, CDR2 YSYEKL. J was trimmed by 3 bases and V by 1 base; bases with no gene match: 0. This CDR3 comprises 14 residues. The CDR3 DNA sequence: TGCGCCAGCAGCCAAGGACAGGGGGAAGAGACCCAGTACTTC. Translation: CASSQGQGEETQYF.

Remarks on this clonotype: One end of the junction varies from germline; a read error may be responsible. This chain uses TRBV11-1 with TRBJ2-3; 9 bases are shared with TRBD2. Germline V gene data show CDR1 as SGHAT and CDR2 as FQDESV (reference sequence). This CDR3 comprises 16 residues. The CDR3: CAGSLGTSTQTDTHYF. The CDR3 nucleotides read TGTGCCGGCAGTCTCGGGACTAGCACACAAACAGATACGCATTATTTT. Looking up the rest from reference TRBV11-1 and TRBJ2-3 gives the full variable domain: EAEVAQSPRYKITEKSQAVAFWCDPISGHATLYWYRQILGQGPELLVQFQDESVVDDSQLPKDRFSAERLKGVDSTLKIQPAELGDSAMYLCAGSLGTSTQTDTHYFGPGTRLTVL.

The CDR3 sequence: CATVGLAGVYKSYEQYF. Here the CDR3 DNA reads TGTGCTACTGTTGGACTAGCGGGAGTTTATAAGTCCTACGAGCAGTACTTC. This rearrangement joins TRBV4-2 to TRBJ2-7; 13 bases are a match to TRBD2. In germline, CDR1 is LGHNA, CDR2 YNFKEQ. The CDR3 runs 17 residues.

The chain uses TRBV9 and TRBJ2-1; D gene unclear. Germline loops: CDR1 SGDLS, CDR2 YYNGEE. With 0 bases removed from V and 9 bases from J, the gap between germline ends came to 19 bases. The CDR3 sequence is 16 residues long. The chain's CDR3 is CASSVVASPQRSEQFF. The CDR3, as DNA: TGTGCCAGCAGCGTAGTAGCATCGCCCCAACGTAGTGAGCAGTTCTTC.

In this sample, this clonotype turned up once. A much bigger clone sits one base away, suggesting this may be a read error. The rearrangement joins TRBV2 to TRBJ2-1, with unresolved D. The germline CDR1 and CDR2 sequences are SNHLY and FYNNEI. V was pared by 7 bases and J by 1 base, with 8 bases between. The CDR3 runs 13 residues. CDR3 sequence (DNA): TGTGCCAGCACCCTAGAGTCCTACAATGAGCAGTTCTTC. Encoded protein: CASTLESYNEQFF.

The J gene is TRBJ1-1, the V gene TRBV6-2 or TRBV6-3; possibly TRBD1 for D (5 bases). Germline CDR1 MNHEY, CDR2 SVGEGT. The CDR3 spans 13 residues. Trimming cost V 6 bases and J 12 bases, with 20 bases left between them. The CDR3 coding sequence is TGTGCCAGCAGCTGGGACCCGAACACTGATACTTTCTTT. As protein: CASSWDPNTDTFF.

On this clonotype itself: A much larger clone differs from this one at a single base, so this may be a read error. V is TRBV28 and J is TRBJ1-2; a weak D match, TRBD1 (6 bases). Germline V gene lookup returns CDR1 MDHEN and CDR2 SYDVKM. The CDR3 has 16 amino acids. The CDR3 DNA reads TGTGCCAGCAGTCCGTCAGGGGCATTAGGGTTAAGGGACTACAGCTTC. It yields the protein CASSPSGALGLRDYSF.

The V and J genes are TRBV5-6 and TRBJ1-1; D not resolved. V dropped 3 bases and J dropped 4 bases, with 13 bases sitting between them. The germline CDR1 and CDR2 sequences are SGHDT and YYEEEE. The CDR3 runs to 14 residues. Written as DNA, the CDR3 is TGTGCCAGCAGCTCCCCCGGGAGCAGCACTGAAGCTTTCTTT. Amino acids: CASSSPGSSTEAFF.

The genes are TRBV7-8 and TRBJ2-2; 7 bases are shared with TRBD2. Per the germline V gene, CDR1 is SGHVS and CDR2 is FQNEAQ. The CDR3 is 16 residues long. The junction had 14 bases not matched to a gene; V was cut back by 1 base and J by 12 bases. The CDR3 bases are TGTGCCAGCAGCTTAGGGGCGGGAGCGGGCGCCTGGAAGCTGTTTTTT. It specifies CASSLGAGAGAWKLFF.

On this clonotype: Mismatch with germline at one junction end may stem from a read error. The chain recombines TRBV6-1 with TRBJ2-1, with D possibly being TRBD2 (5 bases). Germline values: CDR1 MNHNS, CDR2 SASEGT. This CDR3 spans 15 amino acids. The CDR3 DNA reads TGTGCCACACGAGAAGCGGCAGAACCCTACAATGAGCAGATCTTC. Translated, it gives CATREAAEPYNEQIF.

Worth noting for this clonotype: The junction shows a germline mismatch at one end, possibly a read error. The rearrangement uses TRBV6-5 and TRBJ2-5; D might be TRBD1 (6 bases). CDR3 length equals 14 residues. Germline loops: CDR1 MNHEY, CDR2 SVGAGI. DNA of the CDR3: TGTACCAGCAGCTTTACAGGGACGGAGGAGACCCAGTACTTC. It is translated as CTSSFTGTEETQYF.

Notes on this clonotype: One junction end disagrees with the germline gene, perhaps due to a read error. The chain combines TRBV6-6 with TRBJ2-5; 7 bases are a match to TRBD2. CDR1 and CDR2 (germline): MNHNY, SVGAGI (reference sequence). This CDR3 is 14 amino acids long. As DNA, the CDR3 is TGTGCCAGCGGTTACTCTAGCGGCCAAGAAACCCAGTACTTC. It codes for CASGYSSGQETQYF.

As to this clonotype: A read error may be the cause here, since a much bigger clone is one base away. The CDR3 reads CAGTGGTNGEQYF. The CDR3 nucleotides are TGTGCCGGCACCGGGGGGACCAACGGGGAGCAGTACTTC. The genes are TRBV6-6 and TRBJ2-7; 7 bases are shared with TRBD2. V was pared by 11 bases and J by 7 bases, with 14 bases of the junction left unmatched. This CDR3 is built from 13 residues. The V gene's germline CDR1 is MNHNY and CDR2 SVGAGI (reference sequence).